What follows are 20 T cell receptor beta chains derived from one specimen sequenced in a study of T cells after somatic rescue of genetic block. Libraries were prepared by immunoSEQ multiplex PCR; TCRdb keeps only in-frame clonotypes and omits some of them. The table has about 68,000 clones, 92% seen once. Sequencing was performed on peripheral blood mononuclear cells (PBMCs). Receptors were obtained from a middle-aged man.

V gene TRBV7-9 combines with J gene TRBJ1-5; maybe TRBD1 (6 bases). The CDR3 runs 14 residues. The germline V gene has CDR1 SEHNR and CDR2 FQNEAQ (reference sequence). Trimming took 1 base from V and 9 from J, leaving 13 bases between them. The CDR3 nucleotides are TGTGCCAGCAGCTTAGGGGCAGCACAGGGGCCCCAGCATTTT. Its translation is CASSLGAAQGPQHF.

The genes are TRBV19 and TRBJ2-1; D possibly corresponds to TRBD1 (6 bases). The V end was cut by 4 bases, the J end by 1 base, with 11 bases between. This CDR3 comprises 15 residues. Germline CDR1 LNHDA, CDR2 SQIVND (reference sequence). CDR3 in DNA: TGTGCCAGTAGTACACAGGGTGGGTCCTACAATGAGCAGTTCTTC. Its protein product is CASSTQGGSYNEQFF.

The chain is built from TRBV5-4 and TRBJ2-4, with D possibly being TRBD1 (6 bases). The CDR3 extends over 14 amino acids. CDR1 and CDR2 (germline): SGHNT, YYREEE (reference sequence). Trimming shortened V by 4 bases and J by 0 bases, and 8 bases separated the two germline ends. CDR3 DNA sequence: TGTGCCAGCAGCCTACAGGGAGCCAAAAACATTCAGTACTTC. It specifies CASSLQGAKNIQYF.

CDR3 nucleotide sequence: TGTGCCTGGGTGGGCTCCTACGAGCAGTACTTC. Its translation is CAWVGSYEQYF. The chain is built from TRBV30 and TRBJ2-7; D unclear. Germline-derived CDR1 and CDR2 are GTSNPN and SVGIG (reference sequence). The V gene lost 5 bases and the J gene lost 0 bases, with 5 bases spanning the gap. The CDR3 is 11 amino acids.

The chain recombines TRBV7-9 with TRBJ2-7, with D tentatively TRBD1 (5 bases). Germline CDR1 is SEHNR and CDR2 is FQNEAQ (reference sequence). This CDR3 is built from 14 residues. Trimming removed 0 bases from V and 5 bases from J, with 11 bases in between. The CDR3 DNA follows: TGTGCCAGCAGCTTAGCGCCACAGGACGACGAGCAGTACTTC. Translated, it gives CASSLAPQDDEQYF.

Here the CDR3 reads CASSPRIWDGLDRTF. CDR3 nucleotides: TGTGCCAGCAGCCCCCGGATCTGGGACGGCTTAGACCGCACCTTC. The chain recombines TRBV9 with TRBJ1-2; a possible D gene is TRBD1 (5 bases). The CDR3 loop spans 15 amino acids. V lost 4 bases and J 13 bases, leaving 26 bases between the germline ends. Looked up from germline, CDR1 is SGDLS and CDR2 is YYNGEE.

The count of this clone is one. CDR3 sequence reads: CASSPSAGYETQYF. The CDR3 bases are TGTGCCAGCAGTCCCTCAGCGGGATATGAGACCCAGTACTTC. V gene TRBV27 combines with J gene TRBJ2-5; TRBD2 matches 7 bases. CDR1 and CDR2 from the germline V gene are MNHEY and SMNVEV (reference sequence). Trimming at V came to 5 bases and at J to 5 bases, leaving 8 bases not matched to a gene. CDR3 length equals 14 residues.

The chain is built from TRBV5-1 and TRBJ2-1; 7 bases agree with TRBD2. Germline-derived CDR1 and CDR2 are SGHRS and YFSETQ. The CDR3 spans 13 residues. V trimming: 1 base; J trimming: 7 bases; junction bases outside the gene matches: 2. The CDR3 coding sequence is TGCGCCAGCAGCTTGTCGGGGGGTAATGAGCAGTTCTTC. It translates to CASSLSGGNEQFF.

The sample holds a few counts of this clone. V usage is TRBV7-9 and J usage is TRBJ1-2; D uncertain. The CDR3 is 13 residues long. The V gene lost 0 bases and the J gene lost 3 bases, with 5 bases spanning the gap. Looked up from germline, CDR1 is SEHNR and CDR2 is FQNEAQ (reference sequence). The CDR3 loop reads CASSLAADYGYTF. Here the CDR3 DNA reads TGTGCCAGCAGCTTAGCGGCGGACTATGGCTACACCTTC.

The chain recombines TRBV5-1 with TRBJ2-5, with a possible D match to TRBD2 (6 bases). V was pared by 4 bases and J by 11 bases, with 15 bases between. From germline, CDR1 is SGHRS and CDR2 YFSETQ. The CDR3 runs 12 residues. Written as DNA, the CDR3 is TGCGCCAGCAGCCCGGGCGCGGGGATTCAGTACTTC. It is translated as CASSPGAGIQYF.

The CDR3 DNA follows: TGTGCCAGCAGCTTGCCTTCAGTTTACCCTTACGAGCAGTACTTC. Encoded protein: CASSLPSVYPYEQYF. The chain uses TRBV5-5 and TRBJ2-7; D gene ambiguous. CDR3 size: 15 residues. The V end was cut by 1 base, the J end by 4 bases, with 15 bases between. Germline V gives CDR1 SGHKS, CDR2 YYEKEE (reference sequence).

The CDR3 region is CASSRVERGGGKNIQYF. CDR3 nucleotides: TGTGCCAGCAGCCGGGTGGAGCGGGGGGGCGGCAAAAACATTCAGTACTTC. The V call is TRBV5-4, the J call TRBJ2-4; 10 bases match TRBD2. J was trimmed by 3 bases and V by 4 bases; bases with no gene match: 10. CDR3 length: 17 residues. Germline CDR1 reads SGHNT; CDR2 reads YYREEE (reference sequence). Together with reference TRBV5-4 and TRBJ2-4, the CDR3 gives the full variable domain: ETGVTQSPTHLIKTRGQQVTLRCSSQSGHNTVSWYQQALGQGPQFIFQYYREEENGRGNFPPRFSGLQFPNYSSELNVNALELDDSALYLCASSRVERGGGKNIQYFGAGTRLSVL.

The chain uses TRBV6-6 and TRBJ2-2; a possible D gene is TRBD2 (6 bases). CDR1 and CDR2 from the germline V gene are MNHNY and SVGAGI (reference sequence). CDR3 length: 15 residues. V shed 0 bases and J shed 5 bases, with 10 bases lying between them. The CDR3 bases are TGTGCCAGCAGTTACTCGAGGGCGGGGACCGGGGAGCTGTTTTTT. Translating gives CASSYSRAGTGELFF.

The chain links TRBV5-8 to TRBJ1-5, with TRBD1 matching 7 bases. V shed 3 bases and J 5 bases; nucleotides not matched to a gene: 5. This CDR3 region has 14 residues. CDR1 and CDR2 (germline): SGHTS, YDEGEE. Written as DNA, the CDR3 is TGTGCCAGCAGCTCGGCCAGGGGGTATCAGCCCCAGCATTTT. Translation gives CASSSARGYQPQHF.

The chain is built from TRBV15 and TRBJ2-6; D gene uncertain. Germline assignment: CDR1 LNHNV and CDR2 YYDKDF (reference sequence). The ends were cut back, 0 bases at V and 1 base at J, with 7 bases in the middle. The CDR3 is made up of 16 amino acids. The CDR3 coding sequence is TGTGCCACCAGCAGAGATGGAAGTTCTGGGGCCAACGTCCTGACTTTC. Translating gives CATSRDGSSGANVLTF.

The chain carries TRBV5-4 and TRBJ2-1, with D perhaps matching TRBD1 (7 bases). The V end was cut by 4 bases, the J end by 4 bases, with 18 bases between. Germline values: CDR1 SGHNT, CDR2 YYREEE (reference sequence). The CDR3 spans 16 residues. DNA of the CDR3: TGTGCCAGCAGCCATCACGCAGGGGGGAGGTACAATGAGCAGTTCTTC. This encodes CASSHHAGGRYNEQFF.

The chain recombines TRBV9 with TRBJ2-1, with 7 positions matching TRBD2. This CDR3 contains 13 residues. The germline V gene encodes CDR1 SGDLS and CDR2 YYNGEE. The V gene end was trimmed by 2 bases and the J gene end by 8 bases; junction bases not matched to a gene: 4. The CDR3 coding sequence is TGTGCCAGCAGCGTCGGGACTATCCATGAGCAGTTCTTC. Translating it yields CASSVGTIHEQFF.

This sequence joins TRBV19 and TRBJ2-1, with TRBD2 matching over 7 bases. CDR3 length equals 13 residues. J gave up 7 bases and V 1 base, and 1 base lay outside the gene matches. From germline, CDR1 is LNHDA and CDR2 SQIVND (reference sequence). The CDR3 is CASSIGGGNEQFF. CDR3 bases: TGTGCCAGTAGTATAGGGGGGGGTAATGAGCAGTTCTTC. Full variable domain (outside the CDR3, taken from reference TRBV19 and TRBJ2-1): DGGITQSPKYLFRKEGQNVTLSCEQNLNHDAMYWYRQDPGQGLRLIYYSQIVNDFQKGDIAEGYSVSREKKESFPLTVTSAQKNPTAFYLCASSIGGGNEQFFGPGTRLTVL.

The rearrangement links TRBV11-3 to TRBJ2-3, with 13 bases that match TRBD2. The germline gives CDR1 SGHNT, CDR2 YENEEA. Germline trimming cut 3 bases from V and 3 bases from J; bases unmatched to any gene: 3. CDR3 length: 16 amino acids. This chain's CDR3 is CASSFRTSGRTDTQYF. The CDR3 region has the DNA TGTGCCAGCAGCTTTAGGACTAGCGGGAGAACAGATACGCAGTATTTT. Using reference TRBV11-3 and TRBJ2-3 for the parts outside the CDR3, the full variable domain is EAGVVQSPRYKIIEKKQPVAFWCNPISGHNTLYWYLQNLGQGPELLIRYENEEAVDDSQLPKDRFSAERLKGVDSTLKIQPAELGDSAVYLCASSFRTSGRTDTQYFGPGTRLTVL.

This rearrangement joins TRBV7-9 to TRBJ2-1; D remains ambiguous. The V end was cut by 8 bases, the J end by 5 bases, with 19 bases between. CDR3 length: 15 amino acids. Germline V gives CDR1 SEHNR, CDR2 FQNEAQ (reference sequence). The DNA for the CDR3 is TGTGCCAGCCTAAAAAGATCCTCCGGTAACAATGAGCAGTTCTTC. Translated: CASLKRSSGNNEQFF.